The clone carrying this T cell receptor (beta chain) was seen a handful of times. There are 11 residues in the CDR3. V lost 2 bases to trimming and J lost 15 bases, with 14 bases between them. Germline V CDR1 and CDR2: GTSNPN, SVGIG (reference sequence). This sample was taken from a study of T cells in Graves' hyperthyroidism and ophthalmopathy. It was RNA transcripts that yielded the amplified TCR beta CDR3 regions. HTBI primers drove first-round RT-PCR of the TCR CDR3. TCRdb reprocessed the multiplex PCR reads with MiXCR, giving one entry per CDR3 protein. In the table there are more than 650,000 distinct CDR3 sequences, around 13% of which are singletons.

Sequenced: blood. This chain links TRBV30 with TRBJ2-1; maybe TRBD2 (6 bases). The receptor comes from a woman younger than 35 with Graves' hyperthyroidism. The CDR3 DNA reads TGTGCCTGGAGTTCAGGGAGGCAGTGGTTCTTC. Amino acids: CAWSSGRQWFF.